Listed below are T cell receptor beta chains from one sample, sequenced in a study of human T cells and chemical hapten exposure. TCRdb reprocessed the RACE reads via MiXCR and lists one record per CDR3 protein. The table records more than 70,000 distinct CDR3 sequences, about 8.6% of them present only once. The source material was whole blood. The receptors were sampled from a female donor in good health. Some clones in this sample may be carry-over from other donors' samples. Each CDR3 is given with its conserved first and last residue. The order of the fields is J gene, V gene, CDR3 length, clone size, D gene, CDR3 protein, CDR3 DNA. A D gene is named only where the DNA matches it firmly. Clone size is shown for a subset of rows, as once, few, many or a class of expanded clone.

j_gene: TRBJ1-1
v_gene: TRBV7-9
len: 15
abundance: few
d_gene: TRBD1
CDR3aa: CASSARDRGNTEAFF
CDR3nt: TGTGCCAGCAGCGCAAGGGACAGGGGAAACACTGAAGCTTTCTTT

j_gene: TRBJ2-3
v_gene: TRBV5-1
len: 16
abundance: .
d_gene: .
CDR3aa: CASSLASYSTSDTQYF
CDR3nt: TGCGCCAGCAGCTTGGCCTCTTACTCGACATCAGATACGCAGTATTTT

j_gene: TRBJ2-7
v_gene: TRBV12-5
len: 13
abundance: .
d_gene: .
CDR3aa: CASGLGISYEQYF
CDR3nt: TGTGCTAGTGGTTTGGGTATTTCTTACGAGCAGTACTTC

j_gene: TRBJ2-5
v_gene: TRBV27
len: 16
abundance: few
d_gene: .
CDR3aa: CASSTAGQRYQETQYF
CDR3nt: TGTGCCAGCAGTACCGCGGGACAGAGATATCAAGAGACCCAGTACTTC

j_gene: TRBJ2-1
v_gene: TRBV2
len: 16
abundance: few
d_gene: TRBD2
CDR3aa: CASILRLAGGDNEQFF
CDR3nt: TGTGCCAGCATCTTAAGACTAGCGGGAGGGGACAATGAGCAGTTCTTC

j_gene: TRBJ2-7
v_gene: TRBV3-1
len: 18
abundance: .
d_gene: TRBD2
CDR3aa: CASSQDWGTSGRPYEQYF
CDR3nt: TGTGCCAGCAGCCAAGATTGGGGGACTAGCGGGAGACCTTACGAGCAGTACTTC

j_gene: TRBJ2-1
v_gene: TRBV27
len: 15
abundance: few
d_gene: .
CDR3aa: CASSLFSGTNNEQFF
CDR3nt: TGTGCCAGCAGTTTATTCTCCGGGACCAACAATGAGCAGTTCTTC

j_gene: TRBJ1-1
v_gene: TRBV2
len: 14
abundance: many
d_gene: .
CDR3aa: CASTPGLGNRKAFF
CDR3nt: TGTGCCAGCACTCCAGGATTAGGGAATAGGAAAGCTTTCTTT

j_gene: TRBJ2-7
v_gene: TRBV20-1
len: 14
abundance: many
d_gene: TRBD1
CDR3aa: CSARPGQGTYEQYF
CDR3nt: TGCAGTGCTAGACCGGGACAGGGGACCTACGAGCAGTACTTC

j_gene: TRBJ2-1
v_gene: TRBV20-1
len: 14
abundance: few
d_gene: .
CDR3aa: CSARRVQANNEQFF
CDR3nt: TGCAGTGCTAGAAGGGTCCAGGCAAACAATGAGCAGTTCTTC

j_gene: TRBJ2-5
v_gene: TRBV24-1
len: 16
abundance: .
d_gene: .
CDR3aa: CATSDGRLGYPETQYF
CDR3nt: TGTGCCACCAGTGATGGTAGGTTGGGATATCCAGAGACCCAGTACTTC

j_gene: TRBJ2-2
v_gene: TRBV11-2
len: 16
abundance: .
d_gene: TRBD1
CDR3aa: CASRGTRDRNTGELFF
CDR3nt: TGTGCCAGCAGGGGGACCCGGGACAGAAACACCGGGGAGCTGTTTTTT

j_gene: TRBJ2-7
v_gene: TRBV28
len: 15
abundance: many
d_gene: TRBD2
CDR3aa: CASSGSGFISYEQYF
CDR3nt: TGTGCCAGCAGTGGTAGCGGGTTCATCTCCTACGAGCAGTACTTC

j_gene: TRBJ2-7
v_gene: TRBV7-2
len: 15
abundance: .
d_gene: .
CDR3aa: CASSPSWGGTYEQYF
CDR3nt: TGTGCCAGCAGCCCCTCCTGGGGCGGAACCTACGAGCAGTACTTC

j_gene: TRBJ2-3
v_gene: TRBV4-2
len: 18
abundance: few
d_gene: TRBD2
CDR3aa: CASSQGGAVAGLTDTQYF
CDR3nt: TGTGCCAGCAGCCAAGGGGGTGCGGTAGCGGGACTCACAGATACGCAGTATTTT

j_gene: TRBJ2-7
v_gene: TRBV6-1
len: 12
abundance: few
d_gene: .
CDR3aa: CASTASGYEQYF
CDR3nt: TGTGCCAGCACCGCGTCAGGGTACGAGCAGTACTTC

j_gene: TRBJ1-1
v_gene: TRBV5-4
len: 15
abundance: few
d_gene: .
CDR3aa: CASSLLGALNTEAFF
CDR3nt: TGTGCCAGCAGCTTGTTGGGAGCCCTGAACACTGAAGCTTTCTTT

j_gene: TRBJ2-3
v_gene: TRBV2
len: 16
abundance: few
d_gene: .
CDR3aa: CASSDFGFSSTDTQYF
CDR3nt: TGTGCCAGCAGTGATTTCGGATTTTCTAGCACAGATACGCAGTATTTT

j_gene: TRBJ2-3
v_gene: TRBV29-1
len: 15
abundance: many
d_gene: TRBD1
CDR3aa: CSVGPGQGTTDTQYF
CDR3nt: TGCAGCGTTGGCCCGGGACAGGGGACCACAGATACGCAGTATTTT

j_gene: TRBJ2-3
v_gene: TRBV28
len: 13
abundance: .
d_gene: TRBD2
CDR3aa: CASALAGADTQYF
CDR3nt: TGTGCCAGCGCGCTAGCGGGCGCAGATACGCAGTATTTT

j_gene: TRBJ2-7
v_gene: TRBV5-6
len: 15
abundance: .
d_gene: .
CDR3aa: CASSLAGQGNYEQYF
CDR3nt: TGTGCCAGCAGCTTGGCGGGGCAGGGGAACTACGAGCAGTACTTC

j_gene: TRBJ2-7
v_gene: TRBV27
len: 16
abundance: .
d_gene: TRBD2
CDR3aa: CAPRTSGELKQYEQYF
CDR3nt: TGTGCCCCCCGCACTAGCGGTGAATTAAAACAATACGAGCAGTACTTC

j_gene: TRBJ1-4
v_gene: TRBV30
len: 11
abundance: .
d_gene: .
CDR3aa: CAWKRAEKLFF
CDR3nt: TGTGCCTGGAAGAGGGCTGAAAAACTGTTTTTT

j_gene: TRBJ2-5
v_gene: TRBV12-3/TRBV12-4
len: 13
abundance: few
d_gene: .
CDR3aa: CASVGGLRETQYF
CDR3nt: TGTGCCAGCGTCGGGGGTCTTAGAGAGACCCAGTACTTC

j_gene: TRBJ2-3
v_gene: TRBV4-2
len: 16
abundance: few
d_gene: .
CDR3aa: CASSQDLTESTDTQYF
CDR3nt: TGTGCCAGCAGCCAAGATCTGACGGAGAGCACAGATACGCAGTATTTT

j_gene: TRBJ1-6
v_gene: TRBV7-3
len: 15
abundance: .
d_gene: .
CDR3aa: CASSFGGRDNSPLHF
CDR3nt: TGTGCCAGCAGCTTTGGGGGGCGAGATAATTCACCCCTCCACTTT

j_gene: TRBJ1-1
v_gene: TRBV20-1
len: 14
abundance: .
d_gene: .
CDR3aa: CSASKAGLATEAFF
CDR3nt: TGCAGTGCTAGTAAGGCAGGCTTAGCCACTGAAGCTTTCTTT

j_gene: TRBJ2-1
v_gene: TRBV6-2/TRBV6-3
len: 15
abundance: many
d_gene: TRBD2
CDR3aa: CASSAPTSGSWEQFF
CDR3nt: TGTGCCAGCAGTGCCCCGACTAGCGGGAGTTGGGAGCAGTTCTTC

j_gene: TRBJ1-2
v_gene: TRBV29-1
len: 13
abundance: many
d_gene: .
CDR3aa: CSVVVGGIYGYTF
CDR3nt: TGCAGCGTTGTGGTCGGGGGCATCTATGGCTACACCTTC

j_gene: TRBJ1-3
v_gene: TRBV7-6
len: 15
abundance: few
d_gene: .
CDR3aa: CASSSPDSQGNTIYF
CDR3nt: TGTGCCAGCAGCTCCCCGGACAGCCAAGGAAACACCATATATTTT

j_gene: TRBJ1-1
v_gene: TRBV19
len: 13
abundance: .
d_gene: .
CDR3aa: CASSITTDTEAFF
CDR3nt: TGTGCCAGTAGTATCACGACGGACACCGAAGCTTTCTTT

j_gene: TRBJ2-3
v_gene: TRBV7-9
len: 15
abundance: few
d_gene: TRBD2
CDR3aa: CASSRLAGVSDTQYF
CDR3nt: TGTGCCAGCAGCCGACTAGCGGGAGTATCGGATACGCAGTATTTT